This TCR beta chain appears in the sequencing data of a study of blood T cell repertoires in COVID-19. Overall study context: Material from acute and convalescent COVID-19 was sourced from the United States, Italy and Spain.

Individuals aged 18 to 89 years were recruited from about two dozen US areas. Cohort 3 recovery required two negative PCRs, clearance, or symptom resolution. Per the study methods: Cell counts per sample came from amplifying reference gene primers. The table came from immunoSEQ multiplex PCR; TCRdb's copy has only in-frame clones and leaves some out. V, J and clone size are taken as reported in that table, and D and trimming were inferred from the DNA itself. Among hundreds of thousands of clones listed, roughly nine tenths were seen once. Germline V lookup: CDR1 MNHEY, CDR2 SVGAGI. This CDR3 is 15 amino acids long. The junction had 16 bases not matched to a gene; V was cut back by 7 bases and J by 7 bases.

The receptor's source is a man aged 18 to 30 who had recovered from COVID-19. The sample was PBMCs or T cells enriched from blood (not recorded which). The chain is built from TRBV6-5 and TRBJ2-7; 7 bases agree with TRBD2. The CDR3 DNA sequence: TGTGCCAGCACCCCAATGGCTAGCGGACCCTCGGAGCAGTACTTC. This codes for CASTPMASGPSEQYF.